The clone carrying this T cell receptor beta chain was recorded only once. Antigen unknown. The sample comes from a study of a mutant IDH1 vaccine in newly diagnosed glioma. About the research overall: Vaccines began 4-6 weeks after radiotherapy alone, or with temozolomide cycles. Those enrolled had earlier been treated with radiotherapy, temozolomide, or both, mostly both. Points from the study as a whole: The study observed vaccine-induced immune responses in roughly 95% of patients.

Time point meaning: week 35, safety follow-up. With topical imiquimod, each dose of the vaccine consisted of 300 ug of mutant IDH1 20-mer peptide. Only in-frame clones appear in the TCRdb table, and some are missing; sequencing was by immunoSEQ multiplex PCR. Of about 69,000 clones listed, around 87% are singletons. The sample here was PBMCs, taken from a glioma patient whose treatment included an IDH1 peptide vaccine. The TCR sequence derives from a man aged 30-40 years with glioma.

CDR3 region: CASSQRRQGNYGYTF. CDR3 bases: TGTGCCAGCAGCCAGAGAAGACAGGGGAACTATGGCTACACCTTC. The rearrangement uses TRBV9 and TRBJ1-2, with TRBD1 matching 8 bases. V lost 4 bases to trimming and J lost 2 bases; unmatched junction nucleotides: 7. Germline V CDR1 and CDR2: SGDLS, YYNGEE. There are 15 residues in the CDR3. Looking up the rest from reference TRBV9 and TRBJ1-2 gives the full variable domain: DSGVTQTPKHLITATGQRVTLRCSPRSGDLSVYWYQQSLDQGLQFLIQYYNGEERAKGNILERFSAQQFPDLHSELNLSSLELGDSALYFCASSQRRQGNYGYTFGSGTRLTVV.